The 8 T cell receptor beta chains presented below share a single source sample, sequenced in a study of glioma-infiltrating T cells after dendritic cell vaccination. The time point was: after dendritic cell vaccination, including at tumor progression/relapse. Clones were sequenced by immunoSEQ multiplex PCR, and TCRdb holds only the in-frame ones, with some missing. The table includes more than 55,000 clones, approximately 87% detected once. The source was blood, collected after dendritic cell vaccination. These receptors were taken from a human donor with glioblastoma.

This clone has a single count. V usage is TRBV5-1 and J usage is TRBJ1-2; 7 bases match TRBD1. The germline CDR1 and CDR2 sequences are SGHRS and YFSETQ. Trimming removed 4 bases from V and 6 bases from J; junction bases left unmatched: 6. The CDR3 covers 13 residues. CDR3 protein: CASSIQGENGYTF. The CDR3 nucleotides read TGCGCCAGCAGCATCCAGGGGGAGAATGGCTACACCTTC.

This CDR3 is CASSQDRGFYEQYF. CDR3 nucleotides: TGTGCCAGCAGCCAGGACAGGGGTTTCTACGAGCAGTACTTC. The chain carries TRBV5-6 and TRBJ2-7, with 9 bases fitting TRBD1. From germline, CDR1 is SGHDT and CDR2 YYEEEE. V lost 4 bases to trimming and J lost 3 bases; unmatched junction nucleotides: 5. This CDR3 comprises 14 residues. Variable domain in full (rest from reference TRBV5-6 and TRBJ2-7): DAGVTQSPTHLIKTRGQQVTLRCSPKSGHDTVSWYQQALGQGPQFIFQYYEEEERQRGNFPDRFSGHQFPNYSSELNVNALLLGDSALYLCASSQDRGFYEQYFGPGTRLTVT.

Of note for this clone: A much larger clone differs by one base, so this may be a read error. The chain has TRBV27 and TRBJ2-5; no definite D call. The J call may not be correct, given that the DNA end is closer to TRBJ2-7. Germline CDR1 is MNHEY and CDR2 is SMNVEV (reference sequence). This CDR3 has 16 amino acids. Written as DNA, the CDR3 is TGTGCCGGCAGTTTGAGGTCGAACATTTATACCTACGAGCAGTACTTC. The encoded protein is CAGSLRSNIYTYEQYF.

CDR3 protein: CASSRPGQGYEQYF. The CDR3 bases are TGCGCCAGCAGCCGACCGGGACAGGGTTACGAGCAGTACTTC. The chain joins TRBV4-1 to TRBJ2-7, with 9 bases fitting TRBD1. The CDR3 covers 14 residues. CDR1 is MGHRA and CDR2 is YSYEKL in the germline V gene. Unmatched junction bases numbered 5, after V lost 4 bases and J lost 4 bases.

The V and J genes are TRBV2 and TRBJ1-1; 7 nucleotides align to TRBD1. The CDR3 runs 13 residues. Germline assignment: CDR1 SNHLY and CDR2 FYNNEI. The junction had 3 bases not matched to a gene; V was cut back by 1 base and J by 7 bases. The CDR3 is CASSEVRGHEAFF. In DNA form, the CDR3 reads TGTGCCAGCAGTGAAGTTAGGGGGCATGAAGCTTTCTTT.

The chain recombines TRBV5-1 with TRBJ2-1, with D perhaps TRBD1 (7 bases). Germline values: CDR1 SGHRS, CDR2 YFSETQ. The CDR3 is 13 amino acids. V was clipped by 4 bases and J by 4 bases, with 9 bases between them. The CDR3 sequence is CASSPGGYNEQFF. The CDR3 nucleotides read TGCGCCAGCAGCCCAGGGGGGTACAATGAGCAGTTCTTC.

The chain is built from TRBV6-5 and TRBJ2-5; TRBD2 agrees at 10 bases. With 4 bases clipped from V and 5 bases from J, the junction kept 10 bases outside the gene matches. Germline-derived CDR1 and CDR2 are MNHEY and SVGAGI. The CDR3 loop spans 16 amino acids. CDR3 sequence: CASSWRQGLATETQYF. The CDR3 DNA reads as TGTGCCAGCAGTTGGCGCCAGGGACTAGCGACCGAGACCCAGTACTTC.

This clone was seen just once. This rearrangement joins TRBV30 to TRBJ2-5; 8 nucleotides agree with TRBD2. The CDR3 runs to 13 residues. CDR1 and CDR2 (germline): GTSNPN, SVGIG (reference sequence). The CDR3 is CADERGSRETQYF. CDR3 DNA: TGTGCGGATGAGCGGGGGAGCCGGGAGACCCAGTACTTC.